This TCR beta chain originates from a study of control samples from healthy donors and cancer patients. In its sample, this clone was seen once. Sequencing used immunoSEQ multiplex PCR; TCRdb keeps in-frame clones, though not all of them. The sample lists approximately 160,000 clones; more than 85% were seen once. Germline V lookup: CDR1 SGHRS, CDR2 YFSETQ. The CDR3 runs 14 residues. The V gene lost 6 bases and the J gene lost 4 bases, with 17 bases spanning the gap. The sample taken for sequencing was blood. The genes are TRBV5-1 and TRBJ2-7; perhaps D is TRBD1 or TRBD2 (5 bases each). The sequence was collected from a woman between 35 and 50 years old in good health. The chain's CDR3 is CASTDAPGRYEQYF. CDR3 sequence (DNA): TGCGCCAGCACCGACGCCCCGGGACGGTACGAGCAGTACTTC.